The entry below gives a single TCR beta chain sequence along with its context. These data originate in a study of T cell changes during pregnancy in multiple sclerosis. The method was immunoSEQ multiplex PCR; TCRdb's version includes in-frame clones alone and lacks a portion of them. This table holds 30,000 or so clones, 88% found once. V lost 2 bases, J lost 1 base, and 8 bases lay in between. The germline V gene has CDR1 SSHAT and CDR2 FNYEAQ (reference sequence). CDR3 length equals 14 residues. V gene TRBV7-7 combines with J gene TRBJ2-5; D not resolved. This sequence originates from a female donor in good health, enrolled as a control in a pregnancy study. The material sequenced was CD4+ T cells from peripheral blood mononuclear cells, taken in the first trimester of pregnancy. The CDR3 loop reads CASSLHPSQETQYF. The CDR3 nucleotides are TGTGCCAGCAGCTTACACCCCAGCCAAGAGACCCAGTACTTC. The entire variable domain, with the rest obtained from reference TRBV7-7 and TRBJ2-5, is as follows: GAGVSQSPRYKVTKRGQDVTLRCDPISSHATLYWYQQALGQGPEFLTYFNYEAQPDKSGLPSDRFSAERPEGSISTLTIQRTEQRDSAMYRCASSLHPSQETQYFGPGTRLLVL.